A selection of T cell receptor beta chains follows, all from one sample in a study of T cell repertoires in cytomegalovirus infection. The antigens for these receptors are not known. MiXCR, run by TCRdb on the reads, gives a single entry per CDR3 protein. The profile shows approximately 43,000 distinct CDR3 sequences, roughly 20% of them singletons. Sequencing used PBMCs, sequenced either directly or after in vitro stimulation (not recorded which). Receptors originate from a human donor in good health (CMV status not recorded). Some clones in this sample may be carry-over from other donors' samples. Each CDR3 is given with its conserved first and last residue. The D gene is left open where the match is weak. Clone size is not always given. Where it is, it says once, few, many or a class for expanded clones.

CDR3 DNA: TGTGCCAGCAGCGTTCAGGGGACTGAAGCTTTCTTT
CDR3 protein: CASSVQGTEAFF
J gene: TRBJ1-1
clone size: many
V gene: TRBV7-9
D gene: NA

CDR3 DNA: TGCGCCAGTCGACAGGGAATTGGCACTGAAGCTTTCTTT
CDR3 protein: CASRQGIGTEAFF
J gene: TRBJ1-1
clone size: few
V gene: TRBV10-1
D gene: TRBD1

CDR3 DNA: TGCGCCAGCAGCTTGGAGCGACAGGTACAGTCTCGGGATGAAAAACTGTTTTTT
CDR3 protein: CASSLERQVQSRDEKLFF
J gene: TRBJ1-4
clone size: few
V gene: TRBV5-1
D gene: NA

CDR3 DNA: TGTGCCAGCACGCAAGGGGGGGTGGGAGTCACTGAAGCTTTCTTT
CDR3 protein: CASTQGGVGVTEAFF
J gene: TRBJ1-1
clone size: few
V gene: TRBV4-2
D gene: NA

CDR3 DNA: TGTGCCAGCAGCCCAACGGCGCAGGGAGACAATCAGCCCCAGCATTTT
CDR3 protein: CASSPTAQGDNQPQHF
J gene: TRBJ1-5
clone size: many
V gene: TRBV7-9
D gene: NA

CDR3 DNA: TGTGCCAGCACCCCCGTGGGGGATGAAAAACTGTTTTTT
CDR3 protein: CASTPVGDEKLFF
J gene: TRBJ1-4
clone size: NA
V gene: TRBV11-2
D gene: NA

CDR3 DNA: TGTGCCAGCAGCCCCAAGCAACCCGGGACAGGGCCTAACCAGTATGGCTACACCTTC
CDR3 protein: CASSPKQPGTGPNQYGYTF
J gene: TRBJ1-2
clone size: many
V gene: TRBV7-8
D gene: TRBD1

CDR3 DNA: TGTGCCTGCAGTGACGGGGGGACAGGCGATTATGGCTACACCTTC
CDR3 protein: CACSDGGTGDYGYTF
J gene: TRBJ1-2
clone size: NA
V gene: TRBV5-4
D gene: TRBD1

CDR3 DNA: TGTGCCAGCAGTCCATCCGGGACAGGTGATGTCGGGGAGCTGTTTTTT
CDR3 protein: CASSPSGTGDVGELFF
J gene: TRBJ2-2
clone size: NA
V gene: TRBV28
D gene: TRBD1

CDR3 DNA: TGTGCCAGCAGCATCGGGCCCCTAGAGACCCAGTACTTC
CDR3 protein: CASSIGPLETQYF
J gene: TRBJ2-5
clone size: many
V gene: TRBV11-3
D gene: NA